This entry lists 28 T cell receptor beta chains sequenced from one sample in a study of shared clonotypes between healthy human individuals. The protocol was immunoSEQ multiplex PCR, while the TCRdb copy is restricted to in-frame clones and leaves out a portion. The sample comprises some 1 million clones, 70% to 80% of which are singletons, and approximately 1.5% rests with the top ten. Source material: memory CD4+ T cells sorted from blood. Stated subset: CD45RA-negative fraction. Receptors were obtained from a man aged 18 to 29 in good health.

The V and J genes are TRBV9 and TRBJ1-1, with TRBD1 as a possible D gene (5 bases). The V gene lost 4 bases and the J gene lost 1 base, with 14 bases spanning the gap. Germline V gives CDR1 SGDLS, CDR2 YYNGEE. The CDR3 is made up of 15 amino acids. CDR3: CASSLGPSGNTEAFF. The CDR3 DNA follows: TGTGCCAGCAGCTTGGGACCCTCAGGGAACACTGAAGCTTTCTTT.

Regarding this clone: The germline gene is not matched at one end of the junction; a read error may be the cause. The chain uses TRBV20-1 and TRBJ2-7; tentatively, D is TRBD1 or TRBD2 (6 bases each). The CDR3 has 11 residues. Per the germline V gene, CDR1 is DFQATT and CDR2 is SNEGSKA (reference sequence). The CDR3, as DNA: TGCAGGGCTATCGGGGGCAACGAGCAGTACTTC. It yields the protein CRAIGGNEQYF.

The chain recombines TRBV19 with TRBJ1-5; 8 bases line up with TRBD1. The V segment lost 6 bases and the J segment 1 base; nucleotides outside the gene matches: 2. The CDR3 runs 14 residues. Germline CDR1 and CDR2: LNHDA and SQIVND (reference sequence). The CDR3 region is CASRDRDSNQPQHF. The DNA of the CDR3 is TGTGCCAGTAGGGACAGGGACAGCAATCAGCCCCAGCATTTT.

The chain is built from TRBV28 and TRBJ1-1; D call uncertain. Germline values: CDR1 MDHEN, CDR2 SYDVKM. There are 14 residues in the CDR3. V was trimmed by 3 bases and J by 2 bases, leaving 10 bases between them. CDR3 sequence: CASSLRQVNTEAFF. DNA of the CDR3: TGTGCCAGCAGTTTGAGGCAGGTTAACACTGAAGCTTTCTTT.

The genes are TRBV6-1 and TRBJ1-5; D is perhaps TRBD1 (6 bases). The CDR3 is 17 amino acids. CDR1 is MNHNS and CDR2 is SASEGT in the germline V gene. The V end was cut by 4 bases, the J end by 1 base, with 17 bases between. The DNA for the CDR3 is TGTGCCAGCAGTGGCCCCCGGGGGGCCACGAGCAATCAGCCCCAGCATTTT. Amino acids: CASSGPRGATSNQPQHF.

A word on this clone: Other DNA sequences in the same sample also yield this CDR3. The CDR3 DNA reads TGTGCCAGCAGCTTAGGGCTCTCAACAGATACGCAGTATTTT. Its protein product is CASSLGLSTDTQYF. The chain carries TRBV7-2 and TRBJ2-3; no firm D call. V lost 1 base and J lost 3, with 8 bases in between. The CDR3 runs 14 residues. Germline values: CDR1 SGHTA, CDR2 FQGNSA.

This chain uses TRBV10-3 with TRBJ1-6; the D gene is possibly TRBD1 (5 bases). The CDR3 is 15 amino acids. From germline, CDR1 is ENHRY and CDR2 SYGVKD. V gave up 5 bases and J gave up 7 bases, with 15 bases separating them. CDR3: CAISQGGAENSPLHF. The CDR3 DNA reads TGTGCCATCAGTCAAGGAGGGGCGGAAAATTCACCCCTCCACTTT.

Written as DNA, the CDR3 is TGTGCCATCAGTGAGTCGCAGGGGGCGGCCGGGGAGCTGTTTTTT. This gives the protein CAISESQGAAGELFF. The chain uses TRBV10-3 and TRBJ2-2, with TRBD1 identical over 8 bases. This CDR3 has 15 amino acids. Germline V gene lookup returns CDR1 ENHRY and CDR2 SYGVKD. V shed 0 bases and J 6 bases; nucleotides not matched to a gene: 3.

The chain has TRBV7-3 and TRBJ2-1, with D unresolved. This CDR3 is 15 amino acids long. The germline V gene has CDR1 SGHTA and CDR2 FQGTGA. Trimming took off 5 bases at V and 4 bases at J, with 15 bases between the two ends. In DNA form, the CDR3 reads TGTGCCAGCAGCCCCACGGGCGGATTTTACAATGAGCAGTTCTTC. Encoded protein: CASSPTGGFYNEQFF.

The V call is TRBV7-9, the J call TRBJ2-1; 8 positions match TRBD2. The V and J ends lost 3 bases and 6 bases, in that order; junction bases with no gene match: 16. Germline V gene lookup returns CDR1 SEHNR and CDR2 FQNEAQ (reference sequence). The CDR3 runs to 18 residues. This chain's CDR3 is CASSFVSLGGGQLNEQFF. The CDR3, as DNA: TGTGCCAGCAGCTTTGTATCTCTCGGCGGGGGGCAACTCAATGAGCAGTTCTTC.

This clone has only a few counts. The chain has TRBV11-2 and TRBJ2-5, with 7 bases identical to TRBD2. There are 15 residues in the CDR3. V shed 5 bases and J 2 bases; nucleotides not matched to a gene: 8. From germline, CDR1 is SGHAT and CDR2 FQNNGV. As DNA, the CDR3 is TGTGCCAGCAGCCGTCGGGGGGAGGCGCAAGAGACCCAGTACTTC. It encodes CASSRRGEAQETQYF. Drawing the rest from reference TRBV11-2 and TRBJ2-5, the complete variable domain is EAGVAQSPRYKIIEKRQSVAFWCNPISGHATLYWYQQILGQGPKLLIQFQNNGVVDDSQLPKDRFSAERLKGVDSTLKIQPAKLEDSAVYLCASSRRGEAQETQYFGPGTRLLVL.

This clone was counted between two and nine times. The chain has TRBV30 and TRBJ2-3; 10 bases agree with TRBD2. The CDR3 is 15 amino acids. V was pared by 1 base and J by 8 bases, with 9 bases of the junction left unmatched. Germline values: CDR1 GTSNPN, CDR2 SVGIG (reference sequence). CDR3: CAWSGERGGAVTQYF. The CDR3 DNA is TGTGCCTGGAGTGGCGAGCGGGGGGGTGCGGTTACGCAGTATTTT.

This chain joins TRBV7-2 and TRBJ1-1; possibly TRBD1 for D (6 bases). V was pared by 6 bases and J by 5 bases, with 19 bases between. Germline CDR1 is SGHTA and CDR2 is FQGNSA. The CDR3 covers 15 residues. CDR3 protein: CASRLYRAPNTEAFF. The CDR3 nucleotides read TGTGCCAGCAGACTATACAGGGCCCCGAATACTGAAGCTTTCTTT.

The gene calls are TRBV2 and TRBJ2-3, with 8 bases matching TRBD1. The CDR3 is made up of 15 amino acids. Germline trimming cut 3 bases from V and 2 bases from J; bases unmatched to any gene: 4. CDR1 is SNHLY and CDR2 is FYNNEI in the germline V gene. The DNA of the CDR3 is TGTGCCAGCAGTGACGACAGGGGCCCCACAGATACGCAGTATTTT. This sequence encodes CASSDDRGPTDTQYF.

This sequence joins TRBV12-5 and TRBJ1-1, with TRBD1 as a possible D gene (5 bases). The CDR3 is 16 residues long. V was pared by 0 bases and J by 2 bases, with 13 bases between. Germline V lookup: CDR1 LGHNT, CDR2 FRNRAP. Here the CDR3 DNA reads TGTGCTAGTGGTTTGGTACGGGGGACGGTAAACACTGAAGCTTTCTTT. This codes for CASGLVRGTVNTEAFF.

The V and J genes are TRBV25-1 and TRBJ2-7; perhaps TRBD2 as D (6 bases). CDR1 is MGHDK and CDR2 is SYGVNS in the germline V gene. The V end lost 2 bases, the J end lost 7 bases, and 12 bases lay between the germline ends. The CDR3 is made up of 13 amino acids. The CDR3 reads CASSEPGTAEQYF. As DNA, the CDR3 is TGTGCCAGCAGTGAACCGGGGACTGCGGAGCAGTACTTC.

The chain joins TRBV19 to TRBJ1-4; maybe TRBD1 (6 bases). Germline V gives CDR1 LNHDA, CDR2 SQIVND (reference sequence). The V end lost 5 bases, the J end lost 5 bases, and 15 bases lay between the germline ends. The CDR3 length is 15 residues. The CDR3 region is CASSPTGYRNEKLFF. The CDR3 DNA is TGTGCCAGTAGTCCTACAGGGTACAGGAATGAAAAACTGTTTTTT.

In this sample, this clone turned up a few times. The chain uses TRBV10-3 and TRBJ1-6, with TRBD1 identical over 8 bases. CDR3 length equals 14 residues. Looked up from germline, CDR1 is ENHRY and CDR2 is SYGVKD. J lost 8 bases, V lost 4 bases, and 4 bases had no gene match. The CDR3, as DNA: TGTGCCATCAGTGCACAGGGGGTTGATTCACCCCTCCACTTT. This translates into CAISAQGVDSPLHF.

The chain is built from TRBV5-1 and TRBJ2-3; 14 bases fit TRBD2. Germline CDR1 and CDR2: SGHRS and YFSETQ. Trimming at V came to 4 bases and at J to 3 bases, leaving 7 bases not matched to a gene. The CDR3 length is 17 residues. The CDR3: CASSAPGLAGVTDTQYF. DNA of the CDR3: TGCGCCAGCAGCGCCCCGGGACTAGCGGGGGTAACAGATACGCAGTATTTT. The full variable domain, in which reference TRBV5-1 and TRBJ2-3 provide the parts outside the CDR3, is KAGVTQTPRYLIKTRGQQVTLSCSPISGHRSVSWYQQTPGQGLQFLFEYFSETQRNKGNFPGRFSGRQFSNSRSEMNVSTLELGDSALYLCASSAPGLAGVTDTQYFGPGTRLTVL.

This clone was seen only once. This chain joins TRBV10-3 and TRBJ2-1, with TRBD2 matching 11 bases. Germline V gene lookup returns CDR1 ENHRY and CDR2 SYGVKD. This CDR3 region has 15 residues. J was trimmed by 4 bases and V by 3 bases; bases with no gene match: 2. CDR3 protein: CAISDSGGGYNEQFF. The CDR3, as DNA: TGTGCCATCAGTGATAGCGGGGGGGGATACAATGAGCAGTTCTTC.

The CDR3 protein is CASSFRTRGEKLFF. CDR3 in DNA: TGTGCCAGCAGTTTCCGAACTAGGGGTGAAAAACTGTTTTTT. The chain joins TRBV6-1 to TRBJ1-4, with TRBD1 as a possible D gene (5 bases). Trimming shortened V by 5 bases and J by 7 bases, and 14 bases separated the two germline ends. The germline V gene encodes CDR1 MNHNS and CDR2 SASEGT. This CDR3 comprises 14 residues.

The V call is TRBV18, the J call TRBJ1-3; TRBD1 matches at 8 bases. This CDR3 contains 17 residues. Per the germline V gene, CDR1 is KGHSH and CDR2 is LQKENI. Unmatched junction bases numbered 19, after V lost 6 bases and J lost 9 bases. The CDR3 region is CASSHGTGTSSGVTIYF. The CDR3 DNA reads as TGTGCCAGCTCCCACGGGACAGGCACTAGCTCTGGAGTCACCATATATTTT.

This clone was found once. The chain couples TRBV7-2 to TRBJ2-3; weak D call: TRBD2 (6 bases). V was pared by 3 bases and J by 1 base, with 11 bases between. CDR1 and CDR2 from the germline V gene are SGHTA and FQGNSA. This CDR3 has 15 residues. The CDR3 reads CASSFASVGTDTQYF. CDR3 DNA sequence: TGTGCCAGCAGCTTCGCTAGCGTTGGCACAGATACGCAGTATTTT. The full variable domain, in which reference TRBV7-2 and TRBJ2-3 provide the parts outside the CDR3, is GAGVSQSPSNKVTEKGKDVELRCDPISGHTALYWYRQSLGQGLEFLIYFQGNSAPDKSGLPSDRFSAERTGGSVSTLTIQRTQQEDSAVYLCASSFASVGTDTQYFGPGTRLTVL.

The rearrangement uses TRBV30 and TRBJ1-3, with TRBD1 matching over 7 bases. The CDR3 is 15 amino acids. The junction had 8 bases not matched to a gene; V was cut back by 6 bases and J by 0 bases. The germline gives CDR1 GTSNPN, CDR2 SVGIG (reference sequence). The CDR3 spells CACLKTGSSGNTIYF. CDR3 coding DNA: TGTGCCTGCCTAAAGACAGGGAGCTCTGGAAACACCATATATTTT.

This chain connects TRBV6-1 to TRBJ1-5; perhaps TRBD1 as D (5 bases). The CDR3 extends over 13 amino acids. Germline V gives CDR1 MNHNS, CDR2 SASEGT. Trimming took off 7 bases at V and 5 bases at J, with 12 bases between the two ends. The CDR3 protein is CASKERGDQPQHF. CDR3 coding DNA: TGTGCCAGCAAAGAGAGGGGTGATCAGCCCCAGCATTTT.

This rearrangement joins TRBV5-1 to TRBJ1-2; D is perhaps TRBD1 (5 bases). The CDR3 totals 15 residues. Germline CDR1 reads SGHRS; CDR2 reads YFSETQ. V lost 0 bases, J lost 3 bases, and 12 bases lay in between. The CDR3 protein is CASSLDGAEDYGYTF. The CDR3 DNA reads TGCGCCAGCAGCTTGGACGGGGCTGAGGACTATGGCTACACCTTC.

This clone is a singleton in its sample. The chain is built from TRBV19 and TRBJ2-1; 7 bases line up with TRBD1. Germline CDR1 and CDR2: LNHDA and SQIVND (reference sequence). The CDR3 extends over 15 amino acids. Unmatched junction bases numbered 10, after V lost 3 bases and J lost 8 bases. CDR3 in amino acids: CASSIPGQPGDEQFF. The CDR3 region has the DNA TGTGCCAGTAGTATCCCGGGACAGCCAGGCGATGAGCAGTTCTTC.

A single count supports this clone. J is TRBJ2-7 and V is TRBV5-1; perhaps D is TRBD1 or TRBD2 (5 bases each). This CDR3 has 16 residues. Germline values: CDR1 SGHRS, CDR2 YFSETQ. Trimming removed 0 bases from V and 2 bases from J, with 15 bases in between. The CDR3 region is CASSLDPGRIPYEQYF. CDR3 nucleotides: TGCGCCAGCAGCTTGGATCCGGGACGGATCCCCTACGAGCAGTACTTC.